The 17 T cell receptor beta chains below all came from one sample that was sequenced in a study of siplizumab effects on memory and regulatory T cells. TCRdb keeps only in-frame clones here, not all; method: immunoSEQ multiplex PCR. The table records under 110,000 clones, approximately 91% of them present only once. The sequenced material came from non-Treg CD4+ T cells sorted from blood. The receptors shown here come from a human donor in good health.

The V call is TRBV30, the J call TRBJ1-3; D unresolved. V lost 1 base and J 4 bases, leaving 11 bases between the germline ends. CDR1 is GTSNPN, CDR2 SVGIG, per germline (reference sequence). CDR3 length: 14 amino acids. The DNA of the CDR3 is TGTGCCTGGAGTGAGGGAAGGTCAGGAAACACCATATATTTT. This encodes CAWSEGRSGNTIYF.

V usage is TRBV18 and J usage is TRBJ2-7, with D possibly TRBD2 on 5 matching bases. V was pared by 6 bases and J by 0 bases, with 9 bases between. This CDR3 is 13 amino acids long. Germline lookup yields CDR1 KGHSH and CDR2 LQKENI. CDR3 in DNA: TGTGCCAGCTCCAGACGGGGCTCCTACGAGCAGTACTTC. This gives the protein CASSRRGSYEQYF.

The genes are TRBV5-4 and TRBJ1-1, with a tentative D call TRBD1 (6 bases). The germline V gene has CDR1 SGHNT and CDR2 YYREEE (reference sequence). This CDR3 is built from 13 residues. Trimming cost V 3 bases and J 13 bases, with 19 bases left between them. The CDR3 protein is CASSSPLGGLGFF. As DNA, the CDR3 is TGTGCCAGCAGCTCACCTCTGGGGGGCCTTGGTTTCTTT.

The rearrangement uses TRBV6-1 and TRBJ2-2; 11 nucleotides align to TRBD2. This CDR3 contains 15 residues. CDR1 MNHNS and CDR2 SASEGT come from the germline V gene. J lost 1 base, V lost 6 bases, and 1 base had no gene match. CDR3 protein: CASRLAGGNTGELFF. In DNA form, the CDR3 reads TGTGCCAGCAGGCTAGCGGGGGGGAACACCGGGGAGCTGTTTTTT.

The CDR3 is CASSDSSRAQETQYF. CDR3 nucleotides: TGTGCCAGCAGCGACTCTTCTAGGGCGCAAGAGACCCAGTACTTC. The J gene is TRBJ2-5, the V gene TRBV2; D remains unclear. Germline CDR1 reads SNHLY; CDR2 reads FYNNEI. The CDR3 contains 15 residues. With 6 bases removed from V and 2 bases from J, the gap between germline ends came to 16 bases.

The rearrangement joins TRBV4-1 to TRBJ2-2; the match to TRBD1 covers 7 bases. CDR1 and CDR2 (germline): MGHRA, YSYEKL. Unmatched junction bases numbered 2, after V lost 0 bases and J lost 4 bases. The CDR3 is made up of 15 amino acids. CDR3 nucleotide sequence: TGCGCCAGCAGCCAAGAGGGACAGCCCACCGGGGAGCTGTTTTTT. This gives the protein CASSQEGQPTGELFF.

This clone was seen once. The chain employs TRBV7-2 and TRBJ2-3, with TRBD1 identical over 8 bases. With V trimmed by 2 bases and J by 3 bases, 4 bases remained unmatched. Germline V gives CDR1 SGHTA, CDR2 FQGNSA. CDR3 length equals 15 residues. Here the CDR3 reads CASSLRGTGTDTQYF. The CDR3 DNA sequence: TGTGCCAGCAGCTTAAGGGGGACAGGAACAGATACGCAGTATTTT. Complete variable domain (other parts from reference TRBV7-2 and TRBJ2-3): GAGVSQSPSNKVTEKGKDVELRCDPISGHTALYWYRQSLGQGLEFLIYFQGNSAPDKSGLPSDRFSAERTGGSVSTLTIQRTQQEDSAVYLCASSLRGTGTDTQYFGPGTRLTVL.

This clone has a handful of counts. CDR3 DNA: TGTGCCAGCAGCCTGAACCAAGAGACCCAGTACTTC. The encoded protein is CASSLNQETQYF. This chain uses TRBV7-2 with TRBJ2-5; D remains unclear. Germline CDR1 SGHTA, CDR2 FQGNSA. V was pared by 5 bases and J by 0 bases, with 4 bases between. The CDR3 contains 12 residues.

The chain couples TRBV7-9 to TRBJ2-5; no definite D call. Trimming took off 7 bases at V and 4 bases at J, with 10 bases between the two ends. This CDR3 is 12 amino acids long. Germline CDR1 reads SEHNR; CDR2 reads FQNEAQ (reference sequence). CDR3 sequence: CASTQWGETQYF. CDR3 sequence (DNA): TGTGCCAGCACCCAGTGGGGAGAGACCCAGTACTTC. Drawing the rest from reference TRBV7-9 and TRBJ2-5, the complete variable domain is DTGVSQNPRHKITKRGQNVTFRCDPISEHNRLYWYRQTLGQGPEFLTYFQNEAQLEKSRLLSDRFSAERPKGSFSTLEIQRTEQGDSAMYLCASTQWGETQYFGPGTRLLVL.

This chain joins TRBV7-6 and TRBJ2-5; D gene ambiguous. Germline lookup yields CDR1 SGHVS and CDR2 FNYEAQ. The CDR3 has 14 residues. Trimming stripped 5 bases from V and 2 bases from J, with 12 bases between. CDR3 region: CASSLPWRQETQYF. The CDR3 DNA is TGTGCCAGCAGCCTCCCGTGGCGGCAAGAGACCCAGTACTTC. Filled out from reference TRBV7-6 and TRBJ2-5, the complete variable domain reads GAGVSQSPRYKVTKRGQDVALRCDPISGHVSLYWYRQALGQGPEFLTYFNYEAQQDKSGLPNDRFSAERPEGSISTLTIQRTEQRDSAMYRCASSLPWRQETQYFGPGTRLLVL.

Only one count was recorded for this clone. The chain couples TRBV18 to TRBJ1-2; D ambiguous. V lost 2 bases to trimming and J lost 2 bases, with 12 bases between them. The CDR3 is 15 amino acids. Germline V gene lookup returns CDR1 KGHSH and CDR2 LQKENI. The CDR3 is CASSPTTDSNYGYTF. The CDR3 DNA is TGTGCCAGCTCACCAACGACGGATTCGAACTATGGCTACACCTTC. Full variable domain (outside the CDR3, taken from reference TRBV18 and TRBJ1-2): NAGVMQNPRHLVRRRGQEARLRCSPMKGHSHVYWYRQLPEEGLKFMVYLQKENIIDESGMPKERFSAEFPKEGPSILRIQQVVRGDSAAYFCASSPTTDSNYGYTFGSGTRLTVV.

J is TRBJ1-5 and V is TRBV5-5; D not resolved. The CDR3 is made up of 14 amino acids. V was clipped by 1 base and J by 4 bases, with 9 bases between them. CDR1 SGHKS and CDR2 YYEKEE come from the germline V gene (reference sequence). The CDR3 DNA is TGTGCCAGCAGCTTGAAAGCGGTGAATCAGCCCCAGCATTTT. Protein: CASSLKAVNQPQHF.

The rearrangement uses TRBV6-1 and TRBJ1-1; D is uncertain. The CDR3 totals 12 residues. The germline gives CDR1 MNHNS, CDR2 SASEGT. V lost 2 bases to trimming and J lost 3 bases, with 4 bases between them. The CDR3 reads CASSESYTEAFF. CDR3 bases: TGTGCCAGCAGTGAAAGCTACACTGAAGCTTTCTTT.

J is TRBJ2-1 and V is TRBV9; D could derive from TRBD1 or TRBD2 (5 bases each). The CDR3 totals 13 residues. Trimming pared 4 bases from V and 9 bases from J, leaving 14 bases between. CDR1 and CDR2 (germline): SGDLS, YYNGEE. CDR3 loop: CASSPRGAGEQFF. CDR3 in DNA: TGTGCCAGCAGCCCTCGAGGGGCCGGTGAGCAGTTCTTC.

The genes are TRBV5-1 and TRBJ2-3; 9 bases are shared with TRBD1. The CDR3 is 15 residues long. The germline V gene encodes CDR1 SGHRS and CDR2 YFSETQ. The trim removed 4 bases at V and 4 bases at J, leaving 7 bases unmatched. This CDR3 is CASSRRTGAADTQYF. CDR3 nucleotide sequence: TGCGCCAGCAGCAGACGGACAGGGGCGGCAGATACGCAGTATTTT.

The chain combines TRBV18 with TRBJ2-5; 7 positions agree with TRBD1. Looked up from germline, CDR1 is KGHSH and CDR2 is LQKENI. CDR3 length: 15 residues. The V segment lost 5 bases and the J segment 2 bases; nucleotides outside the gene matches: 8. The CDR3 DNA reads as TGTGCCAGCTCATGGAGAAGGGGACAGCAAGAGACCCAGTACTTC. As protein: CASSWRRGQQETQYF.

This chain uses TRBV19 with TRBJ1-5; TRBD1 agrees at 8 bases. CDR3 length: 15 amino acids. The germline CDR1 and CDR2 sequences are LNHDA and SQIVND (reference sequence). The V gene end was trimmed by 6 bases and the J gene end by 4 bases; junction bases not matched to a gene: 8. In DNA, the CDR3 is TGTGCCAGTAGGTTGACAGGGGCAGAAAATCAGCCCCAGCATTTT. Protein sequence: CASRLTGAENQPQHF. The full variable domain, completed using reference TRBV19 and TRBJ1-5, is DGGITQSPKYLFRKEGQNVTLSCEQNLNHDAMYWYRQDPGQGLRLIYYSQIVNDFQKGDIAEGYSVSREKKESFPLTVTSAQKNPTAFYLCASRLTGAENQPQHFGDGTRLSIL.